Below, 8 T cell receptor beta chains from the same sample are listed, as sequenced in a study of T-cell reconstitution after alpha-beta-depleted transplantation in children. Unique molecular identifiers were used to barcode this TCRbeta library. TCRdb re-analysed the PCR reads in MiXCR, keeping a single row per CDR3 protein. The sample yields around 370,000 distinct CDR3 sequences, over 9% seen once. The sequencing used PBMCs from the stem cell graft donor, collected from the stem cell graft. These TCRs come from a human donor who donated a stem cell graft to a child with acute lymphoblastic leukemia.

This clonotype was recorded a few times. The gene calls are TRBV5-1 and TRBJ2-3, with TRBD2 matching over 8 bases. CDR3 size: 16 residues. Trimming took 4 bases from V and 2 from J; bases not matched to a gene: 9. The germline V gene encodes CDR1 SGHRS and CDR2 YFSETQ. The CDR3 DNA sequence: TGCGCCAGCAGCCCATTGACCGGGAGGGTCACAGATACGCAGTATTTT. Residues: CASSPLTGRVTDTQYF.

A note on this clonotype: One end of the junction is discordant with germline, which a read error may explain. The rearrangement links TRBV7-7 to TRBJ2-5, with a possible D match to TRBD2 (6 bases). This CDR3 has 16 residues. Germline V gives CDR1 SSHAT, CDR2 FNYEAQ (reference sequence). The CDR3 nucleotides read TGTGCTAGCAGCCCCCAGCCAGGACCAGGAGGGAAGACCCAGTACTTC. This sequence encodes CASSPQPGPGGKTQYF.

This clonotype was found a few times. The chain uses TRBV29-1 and TRBJ2-1, with 11 bases lining up with TRBD2. This CDR3 region has 17 residues. Per germline, CDR1 SQVTM and CDR2 ANQGSEA. V lost 3 bases and J lost 5; bases outside the gene matches: 12. CDR3 sequence: CSVEGGVLGLADNEQFF. For the CDR3, the DNA is TGCAGCGTTGAGGGGGGGGTCCTGGGACTAGCGGACAATGAGCAGTTCTTC.

The rearrangement links TRBV5-1 to TRBJ1-3; no definite D call. Looked up from germline, CDR1 is SGHRS and CDR2 is YFSETQ. The CDR3 spans 16 residues. The V and J ends lost 1 base and 0 bases respectively, with 11 bases between them. CDR3 sequence (DNA): TGCGCCAGCAGCTTGTTGCAGACGAGCTCTGGAAACACCATATATTTT. Protein: CASSLLQTSSGNTIYF.

V usage is TRBV9 and J usage is TRBJ2-7; 9 nucleotides agree with TRBD2. V lost 3 bases and J lost 2; bases outside the gene matches: 12. The CDR3 length is 17 residues. Germline CDR1 and CDR2: SGDLS and YYNGEE. In nucleotides, the CDR3 is TGTGCCAGCAGCGCAGAAGGGGGGGCTAGCGGGGCCTACGAGCAGTACTTC. Translated: CASSAEGGASGAYEQYF.

V gene TRBV30 combines with J gene TRBJ1-4; TRBD1 might be the D (5 bases). CDR1 and CDR2 (germline): GTSNPN, SVGIG (reference sequence). The length of the CDR3 is 14 residues. Between the trimmed V and J ends, which lost 0 bases and 7 bases, there was a span of 12 bases. DNA of the CDR3: TGTGCCTGGAGTGTATCAGGGATCAGTGAAAAACTGTTTTTT. Protein product: CAWSVSGISEKLFF. The variable domain in full, completed from reference TRBV30 and TRBJ1-4, reads SQTIHQWPATLVQPVGSPLSLECTVEGTSNPNLYWYRQAAGRGLQLLFYSVGIGQISSEVPQNLSASRPQDRQFILSSKKLLLSDSGFYLCAWSVSGISEKLFFGSGTQLSVL.

This clonotype was detected many times. The chain joins TRBV27 to TRBJ2-1; D might be TRBD2 (7 bases). The CDR3 has 15 amino acids. Looked up from germline, CDR1 is MNHEY and CDR2 is SMNVEV (reference sequence). Trimming removed 6 bases from V and 6 bases from J, with 18 bases in between. The CDR3 region is CASSTGRVGSNEQFF. The CDR3 DNA sequence: TGTGCCAGCAGCACAGGGAGGGTCGGTTCCAATGAGCAGTTCTTC.

This clonotype was observed at least ten times. The chain couples TRBV4-1 to TRBJ2-1, with D hard to call. The CDR3 has 14 amino acids. Germline CDR1 and CDR2: MGHRA and YSYEKL. The ends were cut back, 0 bases at V and 9 bases at J, with 12 bases in the middle. The CDR3: CASSQDITLPEQFF. The DNA of the CDR3 is TGCGCCAGCAGCCAAGATATTACATTACCTGAGCAGTTCTTC.